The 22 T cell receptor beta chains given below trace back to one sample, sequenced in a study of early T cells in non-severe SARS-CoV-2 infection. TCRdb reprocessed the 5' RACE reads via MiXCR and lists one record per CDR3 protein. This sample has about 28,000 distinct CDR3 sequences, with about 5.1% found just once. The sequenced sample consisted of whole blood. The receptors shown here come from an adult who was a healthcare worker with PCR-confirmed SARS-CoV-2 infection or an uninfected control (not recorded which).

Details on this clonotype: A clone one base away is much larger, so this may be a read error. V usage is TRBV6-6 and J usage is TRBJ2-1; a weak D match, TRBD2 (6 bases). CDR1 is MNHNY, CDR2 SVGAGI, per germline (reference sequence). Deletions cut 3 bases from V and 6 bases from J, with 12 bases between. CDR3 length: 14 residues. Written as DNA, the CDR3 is TGTGCCAGCAGTTATACGGGAGCCTGCAATGAGCAGTTCTTC. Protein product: CASSYTGACNEQFF.

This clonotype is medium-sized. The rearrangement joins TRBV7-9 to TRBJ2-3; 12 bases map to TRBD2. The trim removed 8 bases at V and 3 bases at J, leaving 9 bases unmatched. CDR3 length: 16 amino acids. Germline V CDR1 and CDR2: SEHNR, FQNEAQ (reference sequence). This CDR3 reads CASRVASGRATDTQYF. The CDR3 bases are TGTGCCAGCCGAGTCGCTAGCGGGAGGGCGACAGATACGCAGTATTTT.

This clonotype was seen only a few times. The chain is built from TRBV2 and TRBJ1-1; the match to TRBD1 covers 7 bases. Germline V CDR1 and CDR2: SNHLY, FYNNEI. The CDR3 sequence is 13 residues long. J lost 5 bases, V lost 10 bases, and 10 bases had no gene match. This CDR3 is CAIKMTGRTEAFF. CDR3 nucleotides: TGTGCCATCAAGATGACAGGGAGAACTGAAGCTTTCTTT.

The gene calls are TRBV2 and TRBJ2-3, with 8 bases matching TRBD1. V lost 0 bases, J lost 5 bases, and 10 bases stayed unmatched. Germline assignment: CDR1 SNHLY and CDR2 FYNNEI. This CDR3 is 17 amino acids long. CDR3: CASSEALRAGGVDTQYF. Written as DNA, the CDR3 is TGTGCCAGCAGTGAAGCGCTTCGGGCAGGGGGCGTAGATACGCAGTATTTT. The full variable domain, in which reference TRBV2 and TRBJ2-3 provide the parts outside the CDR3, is EPEVTQTPSHQVTQMGQEVILRCVPISNHLYFYWYRQILGQKVEFLVSFYNNEISEKSEIFDDQFSVERPDGSNFTLKIRSTKLEDSAMYFCASSEALRAGGVDTQYFGPGTRLTVL.

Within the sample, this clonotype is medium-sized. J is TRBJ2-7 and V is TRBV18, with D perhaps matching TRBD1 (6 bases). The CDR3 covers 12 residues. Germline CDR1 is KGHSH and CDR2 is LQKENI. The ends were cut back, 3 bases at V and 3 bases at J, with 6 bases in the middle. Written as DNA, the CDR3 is TGTGCCAGCTCACCGGACAGCTACGAGCAGTACTTC. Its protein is CASSPDSYEQYF.

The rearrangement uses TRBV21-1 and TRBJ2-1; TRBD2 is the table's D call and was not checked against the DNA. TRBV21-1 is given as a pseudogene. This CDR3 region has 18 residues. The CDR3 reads CASSLSPRVAGVRNEQFF. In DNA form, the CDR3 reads TGTGCCAGCAGCCTTTCCCCCCGGGTAGCGGGAGTTCGAAATGAGCAGTTCTTC.

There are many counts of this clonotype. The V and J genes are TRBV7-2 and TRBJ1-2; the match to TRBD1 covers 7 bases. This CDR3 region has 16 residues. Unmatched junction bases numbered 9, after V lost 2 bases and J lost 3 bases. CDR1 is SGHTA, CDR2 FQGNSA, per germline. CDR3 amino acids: CASSLYQGVKDYGYTF. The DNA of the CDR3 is TGTGCCAGCAGCTTATATCAGGGGGTGAAGGACTATGGCTACACCTTC.

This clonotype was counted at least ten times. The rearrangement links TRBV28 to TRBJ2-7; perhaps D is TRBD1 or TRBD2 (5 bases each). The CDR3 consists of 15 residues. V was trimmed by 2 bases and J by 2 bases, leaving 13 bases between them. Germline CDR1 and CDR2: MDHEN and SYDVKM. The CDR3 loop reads CASSLGDPSAYEQYF. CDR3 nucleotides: TGTGCCAGCAGTTTAGGGGACCCTTCTGCCTACGAGCAGTACTTC.

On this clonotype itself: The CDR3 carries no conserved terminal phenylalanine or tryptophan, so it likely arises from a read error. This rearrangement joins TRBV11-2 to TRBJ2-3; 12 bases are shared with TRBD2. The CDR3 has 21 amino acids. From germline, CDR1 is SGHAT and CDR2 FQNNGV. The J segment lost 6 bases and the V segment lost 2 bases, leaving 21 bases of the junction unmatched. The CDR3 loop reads CASSLRGTANNLAGGLDTQYY. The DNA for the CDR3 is TGTGCCAGCAGCTTAAGGGGGACCGCCAATAACCTAGCGGGAGGGTTGGATACGCAGTATTAT.

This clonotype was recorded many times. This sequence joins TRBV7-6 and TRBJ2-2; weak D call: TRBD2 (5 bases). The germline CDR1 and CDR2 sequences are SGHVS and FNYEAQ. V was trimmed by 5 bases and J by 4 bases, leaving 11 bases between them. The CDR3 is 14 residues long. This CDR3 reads CASSRERLTGELFF. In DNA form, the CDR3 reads TGTGCCAGCAGCAGGGAGAGGCTCACCGGGGAGCTGTTTTTT.

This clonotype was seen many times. In DNA form, the CDR3 reads TGTGCCAGCAGCTTAGGTGGGGCTCAGGGCAATGAGCAGTTCTTC. This codes for CASSLGGAQGNEQFF. V usage is TRBV11-2 and J usage is TRBJ2-1; D may be TRBD1 (5 bases). This CDR3 comprises 15 residues. Trimming took 1 base from V and 6 from J, leaving 13 bases between them. CDR1 is SGHAT, CDR2 FQNNGV, per germline.

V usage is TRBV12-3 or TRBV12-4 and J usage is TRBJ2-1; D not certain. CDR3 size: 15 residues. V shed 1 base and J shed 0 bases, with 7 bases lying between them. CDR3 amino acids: CASSLGGSSYNEQFF. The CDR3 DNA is TGTGCCAGCAGTTTAGGCGGAAGCTCCTACAATGAGCAGTTCTTC.

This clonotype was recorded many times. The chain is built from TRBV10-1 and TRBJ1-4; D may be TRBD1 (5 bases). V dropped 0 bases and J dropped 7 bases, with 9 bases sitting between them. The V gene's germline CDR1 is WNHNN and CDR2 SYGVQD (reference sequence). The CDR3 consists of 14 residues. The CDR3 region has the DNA TGCGCCAGCAGTGAGTCGGGGGATCGTGAAAAACTGTTTTTT. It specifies CASSESGDREKLFF.

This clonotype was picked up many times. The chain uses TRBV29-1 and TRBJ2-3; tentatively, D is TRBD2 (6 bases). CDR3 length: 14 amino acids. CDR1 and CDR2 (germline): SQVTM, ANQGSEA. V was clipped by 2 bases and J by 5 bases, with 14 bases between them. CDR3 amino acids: CSVELGGRGDTQYF. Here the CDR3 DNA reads TGCAGCGTTGAATTGGGAGGCCGAGGAGATACGCAGTATTTT.

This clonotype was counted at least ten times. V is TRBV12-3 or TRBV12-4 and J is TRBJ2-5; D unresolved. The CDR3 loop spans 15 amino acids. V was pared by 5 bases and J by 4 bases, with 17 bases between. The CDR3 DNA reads TGTGCCAGCAGTACACATATGCCGGCGGTAGAGACCCAGTACTTC. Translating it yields CASSTHMPAVETQYF.

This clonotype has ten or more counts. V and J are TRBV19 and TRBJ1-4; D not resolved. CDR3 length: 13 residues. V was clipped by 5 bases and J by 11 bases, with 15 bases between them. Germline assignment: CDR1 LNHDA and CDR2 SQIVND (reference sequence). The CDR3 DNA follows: TGTGCCAGTAGTCCGGGCTCCTCGGGGAAACTGTTTTTT. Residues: CASSPGSSGKLFF.

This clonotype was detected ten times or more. The CDR3 DNA follows: TGTGCCAGCAGCTTAGATGGCAGCGGAATGAACACTGAAGCTTTCTTT. As protein: CASSLDGSGMNTEAFF. J is TRBJ1-1 and V is TRBV7-9, with D hard to call. The CDR3 has 16 amino acids. The V end lost 1 base, the J end lost 0 bases, and 12 bases lay between the germline ends. CDR1 and CDR2 (germline): SEHNR, FQNEAQ (reference sequence).

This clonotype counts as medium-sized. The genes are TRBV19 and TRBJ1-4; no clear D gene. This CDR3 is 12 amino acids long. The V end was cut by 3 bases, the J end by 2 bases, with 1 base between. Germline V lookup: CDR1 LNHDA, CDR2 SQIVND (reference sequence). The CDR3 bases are TGTGCCAGTAGTATGACTAATGAAAAACTGTTTTTT. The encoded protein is CASSMTNEKLFF. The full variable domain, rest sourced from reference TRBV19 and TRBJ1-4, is DGGITQSPKYLFRKEGQNVTLSCEQNLNHDAMYWYRQDPGQGLRLIYYSQIVNDFQKGDIAEGYSVSREKKESFPLTVTSAQKNPTAFYLCASSMTNEKLFFGSGTQLSVL.

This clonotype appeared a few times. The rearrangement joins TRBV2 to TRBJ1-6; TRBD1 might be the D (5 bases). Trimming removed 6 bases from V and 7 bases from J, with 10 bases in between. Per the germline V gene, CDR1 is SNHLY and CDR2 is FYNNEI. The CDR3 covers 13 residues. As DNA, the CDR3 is TGTGCCAGCAGGGCAGGGTGGAATTCACCCCTCCACTTT. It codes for CASRAGWNSPLHF.

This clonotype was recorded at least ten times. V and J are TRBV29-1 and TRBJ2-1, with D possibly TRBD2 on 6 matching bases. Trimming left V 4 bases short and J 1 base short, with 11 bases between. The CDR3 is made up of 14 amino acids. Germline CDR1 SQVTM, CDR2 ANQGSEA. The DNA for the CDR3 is TGCAGCGTTGCGGGGACTGTTTCCTACAATGAGCAGTTCTTC. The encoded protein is CSVAGTVSYNEQFF.

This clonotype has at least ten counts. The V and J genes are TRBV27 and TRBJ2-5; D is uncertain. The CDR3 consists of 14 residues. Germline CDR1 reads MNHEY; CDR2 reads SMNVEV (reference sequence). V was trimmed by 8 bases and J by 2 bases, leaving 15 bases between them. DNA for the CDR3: TGTGCCAGCCAGGATTCTAGTCCACAAGAGACCCAGTACTTC. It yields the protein CASQDSSPQETQYF.

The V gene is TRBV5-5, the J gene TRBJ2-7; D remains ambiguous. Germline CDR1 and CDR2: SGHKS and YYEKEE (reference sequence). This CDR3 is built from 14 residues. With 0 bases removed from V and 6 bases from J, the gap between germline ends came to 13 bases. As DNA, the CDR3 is TGTGCCAGCAGCTTGGATTTCCTGGGCGGCGAGCAGTACTTC. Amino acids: CASSLDFLGGEQYF.